This TCR beta chain was sequenced for a study of OX40 agonist ivuxolimab in advanced cancers. Study-level information: Patients with prior anti-PD-1, anti-PD-L1 or anti-CTLA-4 therapy were eligible; 35% to 50% had some.

The CDR3 has 14 amino acids. Germline CDR1 SNHLY, CDR2 FYNNEI. V dropped 7 bases and J dropped 4 bases, with 14 bases sitting between them. Produced via immunoSEQ multiplex PCR; TCRdb's table is partial and in-frame only. The sample carries approximately 68,000 clones, roughly 86% recorded once. The sequence came from an adult with an advanced solid tumor such as melanoma, head and neck, liver or kidney cancer. Specimen: CD4+ or CD8+ T cells sorted from blood, collected in a trial of the OX40 agonist ivuxolimab. The chain employs TRBV2 and TRBJ1-5, with D possibly being TRBD1 (5 bases). The CDR3 sequence is CASTFQGTNQPQHF. CDR3 nucleotides: TGTGCCAGCACCTTCCAGGGTACGAATCAGCCCCAGCATTTT.